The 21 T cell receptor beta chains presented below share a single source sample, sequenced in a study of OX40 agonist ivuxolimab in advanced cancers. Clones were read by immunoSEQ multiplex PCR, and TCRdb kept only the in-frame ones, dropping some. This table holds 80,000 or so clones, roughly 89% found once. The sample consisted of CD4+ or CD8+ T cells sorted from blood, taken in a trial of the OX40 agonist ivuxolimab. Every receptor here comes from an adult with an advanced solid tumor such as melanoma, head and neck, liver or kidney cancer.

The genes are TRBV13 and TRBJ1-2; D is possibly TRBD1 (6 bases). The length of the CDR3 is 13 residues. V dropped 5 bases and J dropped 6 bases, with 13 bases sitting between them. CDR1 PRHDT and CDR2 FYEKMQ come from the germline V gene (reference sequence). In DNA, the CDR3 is TGTGCCAGCAGCGCAGGGGCGAGCCATGGCTACACCTTC. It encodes CASSAGASHGYTF.

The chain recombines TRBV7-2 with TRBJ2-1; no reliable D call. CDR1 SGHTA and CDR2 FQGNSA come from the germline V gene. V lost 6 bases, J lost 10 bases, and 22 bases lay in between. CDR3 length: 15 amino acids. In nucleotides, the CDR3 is TGTGCCAGCAGACCCCTGGCGACTTACCATCCCGAGCAGTTCTTC. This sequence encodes CASRPLATYHPEQFF.

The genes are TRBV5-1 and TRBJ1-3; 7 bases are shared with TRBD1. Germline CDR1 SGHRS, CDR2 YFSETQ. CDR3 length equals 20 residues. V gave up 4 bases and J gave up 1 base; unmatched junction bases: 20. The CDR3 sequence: CASSLQLSPGTETSGNTIYF. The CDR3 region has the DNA TGCGCCAGCAGCCTACAATTGTCTCCCGGGACAGAAACTTCTGGAAACACCATATATTTT.

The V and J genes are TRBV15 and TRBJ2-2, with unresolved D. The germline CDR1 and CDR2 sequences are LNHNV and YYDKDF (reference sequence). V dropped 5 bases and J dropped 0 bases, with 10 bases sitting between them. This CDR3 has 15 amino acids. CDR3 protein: CATSPRGTNTGELFF. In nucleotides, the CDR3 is TGTGCCACCAGCCCGAGAGGAACGAACACCGGGGAGCTGTTTTTT.

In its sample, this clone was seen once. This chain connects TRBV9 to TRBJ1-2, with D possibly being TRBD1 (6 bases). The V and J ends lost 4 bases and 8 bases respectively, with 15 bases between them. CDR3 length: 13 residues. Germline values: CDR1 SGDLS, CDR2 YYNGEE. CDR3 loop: CASSHGKGGGYTF. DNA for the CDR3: TGTGCCAGCAGCCACGGGAAGGGGGGCGGCTACACCTTC.

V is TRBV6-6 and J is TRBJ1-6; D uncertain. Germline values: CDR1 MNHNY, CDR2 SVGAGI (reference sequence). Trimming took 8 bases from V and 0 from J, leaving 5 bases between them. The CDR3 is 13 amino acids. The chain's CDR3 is CASRVSYNSPLHF. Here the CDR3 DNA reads TGTGCCAGCCGGGTCTCCTATAATTCACCCCTCCACTTT.

CDR3 protein: CASELLNEQFF. CDR3 bases: TGTGCCAGCGAACTCCTCAATGAGCAGTTCTTC. The V gene is TRBV6-1, the J gene TRBJ2-1; D uncertain. Germline values: CDR1 MNHNS, CDR2 SASEGT. V was pared by 8 bases and J by 6 bases, with 8 bases between. The CDR3 spans 11 residues.

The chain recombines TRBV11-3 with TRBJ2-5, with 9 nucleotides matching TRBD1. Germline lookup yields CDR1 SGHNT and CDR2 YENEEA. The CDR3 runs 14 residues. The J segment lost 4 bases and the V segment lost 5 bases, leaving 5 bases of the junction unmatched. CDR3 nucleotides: TGTGCCAGCAGCCCCCGGGACAGGGTAGAGACCCAGTACTTC. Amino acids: CASSPRDRVETQYF.

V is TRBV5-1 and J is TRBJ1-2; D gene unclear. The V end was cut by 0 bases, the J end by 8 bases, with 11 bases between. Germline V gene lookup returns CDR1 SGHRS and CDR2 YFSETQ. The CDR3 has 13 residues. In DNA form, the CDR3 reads TGCGCCAGCAGCTTGGGATCGGGGTCCGGCTACACCTTC. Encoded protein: CASSLGSGSGYTF.

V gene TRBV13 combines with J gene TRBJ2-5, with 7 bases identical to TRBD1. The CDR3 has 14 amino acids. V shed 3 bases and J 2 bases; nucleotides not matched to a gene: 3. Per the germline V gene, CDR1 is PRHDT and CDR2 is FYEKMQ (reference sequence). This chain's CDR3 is CASSLQGVQETQYF. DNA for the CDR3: TGTGCCAGCAGCTTGCAGGGGGTACAAGAGACCCAGTACTTC.

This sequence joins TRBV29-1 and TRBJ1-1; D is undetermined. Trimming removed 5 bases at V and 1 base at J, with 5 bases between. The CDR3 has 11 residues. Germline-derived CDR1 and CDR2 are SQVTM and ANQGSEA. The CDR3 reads CSVTENTEAFF. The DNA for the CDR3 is TGCAGCGTTACAGAGAACACTGAAGCTTTCTTT.

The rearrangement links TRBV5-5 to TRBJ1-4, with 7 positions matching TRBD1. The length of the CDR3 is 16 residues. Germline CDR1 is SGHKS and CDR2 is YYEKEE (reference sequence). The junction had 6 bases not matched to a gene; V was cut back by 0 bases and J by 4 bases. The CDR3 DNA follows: TGTGCCAGCAGCTTGGCGCCGGACAGGTTTAATGAAAAACTGTTTTTT. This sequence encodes CASSLAPDRFNEKLFF.

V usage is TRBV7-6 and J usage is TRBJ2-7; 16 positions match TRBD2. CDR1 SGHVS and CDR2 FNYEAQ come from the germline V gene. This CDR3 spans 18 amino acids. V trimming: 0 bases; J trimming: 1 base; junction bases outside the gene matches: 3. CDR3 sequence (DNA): TGTGCCAGCAGCTTAGCTGTGGGACTAGCGGGAGGGTCCTACGAGCAGTACTTC. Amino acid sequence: CASSLAVGLAGGSYEQYF.

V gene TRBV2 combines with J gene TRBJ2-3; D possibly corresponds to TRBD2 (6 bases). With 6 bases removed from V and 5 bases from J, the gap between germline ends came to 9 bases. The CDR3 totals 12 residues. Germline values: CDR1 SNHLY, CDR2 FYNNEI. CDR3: CASRGLEDTQYF. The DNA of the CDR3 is TGTGCCAGCAGGGGACTCGAAGATACGCAGTATTTT.

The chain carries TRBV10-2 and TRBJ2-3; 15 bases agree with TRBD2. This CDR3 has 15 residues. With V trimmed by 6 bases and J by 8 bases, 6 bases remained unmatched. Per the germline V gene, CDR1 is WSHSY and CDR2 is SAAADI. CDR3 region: CASSGSGLAGGTQYF. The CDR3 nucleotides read TGCGCCAGCAGCGGTTCGGGACTAGCGGGGGGTACGCAGTATTTT.

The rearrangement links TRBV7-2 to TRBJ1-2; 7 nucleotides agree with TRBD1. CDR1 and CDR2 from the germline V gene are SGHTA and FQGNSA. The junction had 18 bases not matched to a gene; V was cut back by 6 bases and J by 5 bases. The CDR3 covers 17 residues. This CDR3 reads CASSSSIGRGTDYGYTF. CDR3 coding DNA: TGTGCCAGCAGTTCTAGCATTGGCAGGGGGACAGATTATGGCTACACCTTC.

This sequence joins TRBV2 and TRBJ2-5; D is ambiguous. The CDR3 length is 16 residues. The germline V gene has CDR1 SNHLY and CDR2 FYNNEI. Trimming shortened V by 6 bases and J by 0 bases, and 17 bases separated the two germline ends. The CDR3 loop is CASRSWGLPNQETQYF. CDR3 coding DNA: TGTGCCAGCAGGTCATGGGGATTACCGAACCAAGAGACCCAGTACTTC.

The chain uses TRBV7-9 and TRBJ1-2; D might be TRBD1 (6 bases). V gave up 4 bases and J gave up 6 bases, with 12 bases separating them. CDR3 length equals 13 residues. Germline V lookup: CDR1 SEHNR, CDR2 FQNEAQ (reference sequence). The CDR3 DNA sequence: TGTGCCAGCAGCTCGAAACAGGGAGATGGCTACACCTTC. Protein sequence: CASSSKQGDGYTF.

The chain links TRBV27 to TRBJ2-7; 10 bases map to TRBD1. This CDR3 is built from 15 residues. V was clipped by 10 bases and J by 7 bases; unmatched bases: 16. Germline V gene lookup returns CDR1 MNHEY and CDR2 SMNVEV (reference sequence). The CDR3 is CATPRMTGQGGEQYF. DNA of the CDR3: TGTGCCACCCCAAGAATGACTGGACAGGGGGGAGAGCAGTACTTC.

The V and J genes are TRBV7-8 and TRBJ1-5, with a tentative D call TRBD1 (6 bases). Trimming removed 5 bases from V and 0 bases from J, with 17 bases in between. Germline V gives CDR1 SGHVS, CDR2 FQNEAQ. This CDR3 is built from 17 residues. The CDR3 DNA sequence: TGTGCCAGCAGCCGGAATCCGACAGGATCTAGCAATCAGCCCCAGCATTTT. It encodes CASSRNPTGSSNQPQHF.

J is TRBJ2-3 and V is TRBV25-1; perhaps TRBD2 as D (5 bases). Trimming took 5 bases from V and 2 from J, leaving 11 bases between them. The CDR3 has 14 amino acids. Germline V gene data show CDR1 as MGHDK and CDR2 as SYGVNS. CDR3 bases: TGTGCCAGCAGTACGACTACATCCACAGATACGCAGTATTTT. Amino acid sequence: CASSTTTSTDTQYF.